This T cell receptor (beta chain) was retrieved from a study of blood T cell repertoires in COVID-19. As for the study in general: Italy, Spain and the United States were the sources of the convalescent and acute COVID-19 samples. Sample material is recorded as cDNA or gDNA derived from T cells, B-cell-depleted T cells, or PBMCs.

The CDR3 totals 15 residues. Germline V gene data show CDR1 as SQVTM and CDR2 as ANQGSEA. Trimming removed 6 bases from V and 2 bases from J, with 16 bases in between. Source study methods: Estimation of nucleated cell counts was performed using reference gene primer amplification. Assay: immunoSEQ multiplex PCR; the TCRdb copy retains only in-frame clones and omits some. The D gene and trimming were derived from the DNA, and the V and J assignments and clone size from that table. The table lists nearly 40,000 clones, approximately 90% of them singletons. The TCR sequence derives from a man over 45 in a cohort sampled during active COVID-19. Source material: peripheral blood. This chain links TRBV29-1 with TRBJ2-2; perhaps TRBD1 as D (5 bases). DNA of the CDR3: TGCAGCGTAGTGACAGTCCCTACAAACACCGGGGAGCTGTTTTTT. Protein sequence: CSVVTVPTNTGELFF.